This TCR beta chain was documented in a study of Ad26.COV2.S vaccination and SARS-CoV-2 variants (dated by TCRdb to 2020 to 2022). For the study in its entirety: Sequencing of the TCRbeta repertoire served to evaluate the specificity and breadth of SARS-CoV-2-reactive T cell receptors following Ad26.COV2.S vaccination. The TCR-sequenced set comprised approximately 30 samples: roughly 19 Ad26.COV2.S vaccine recipients, 5 placebo recipients and 8 SARS-CoV-2 convalescent individuals. What the study reported, not specific to this receptor: After vaccination, spike-specific CD8+ and CD4+ T cell responses were reported to show substantial breadth. Vaccine and placebo recipients had similar non-spike TCR breadth, a finding consistent with the vaccine containing only spike. Higher spike-specific TCR breadth was observed in Ad26.COV2.S recipients than in placebo recipients (P = 0.0014). It was noted by the authors that total T cell responses may have been underestimated by the TCR breadth and depth analyses.

The immunoSEQ Assay was used to sequence TCRbeta CDR3 regions. After extraction, genomic DNA underwent amplification by bias-controlled multiplex PCR, followed by high-throughput sequencing. The study's processing was this. To quantify the absolute abundance of every unique TCRbeta CDR3 region, sequences were collapsed and filtered. T cell fraction was estimated by normalization of TCRbeta template counts to usable DNA, with usable DNA being measured through amplification of reference genes present in all nucleated cells. Repertoire TCRs were annotated as SARS-CoV-2-specific by exact matching of V gene, CDR3 amino acid sequence and J gene to a known reactive TCR set. The reference SARS-CoV-2 TCR set was derived from MIRA and filtered for enrichment in COVID-19-positive ImmuneCODE repertoires, a step that removed public or cross-reactive TCRs. Based on the MIRA antigens, annotated TCRs were further analysed at the level of specific ORF or position within ORF. Breadth was defined as annotated unique rearrangements over total unique productive rearrangements; depth was the summed frequency of those rearrangements. TCR breadth was compared between groups using two-sided Wilcoxon rank-sum tests. TCRdb took over this immuneACCESS table, retaining in-frame rearrangements with V and J assigned. Such tables are incomplete; in checked studies, under half of the missing clones stem from an unresolved V gene, and the remainder is unexplained. V, J and clone size are those of that table, while D and trimming were read from the DNA. The sample table holds some 350,000 clones, of which roughly 94% were seen once. 3.9% of the sample comes from the top ten.

The time point label, as the study defines it: individuals recovered from natural SARS-CoV-2 infection. A remark on this clone: There is no known antigen for this receptor. Qualities for individual bases were not recorded, and no much larger clone is one base off.

The CDR3 sequence holds 16 residues, the cysteine and phenylalanine included. The only DNA kept is the CDR3, 48 bases in frame from the first base. Trimmed from V: 2 bases; trimmed from J: 6 bases; junction bases lacking a gene match: 8. CDR1 and CDR2 (SGHRS, YFSETQ) derive from the germline V gene. The V and J segments used are TRBV5-1 and TRBJ2-3, with 11 central nucleotides matching TRBD2. The starting material was peripheral blood, obtained after recovery from COVID-19. The source is a human donor who had recovered from COVID-19. Here the CDR3 is given as CASSFSSGGPGDTQYF. The DNA sequence reads TGCGCCAGCAGCTTTTCTAGCGGGGGGCCGGGGGATACGCAGTATTTT.